A selection of T cell receptor beta chains follows, all from one sample in a study of blood T cell repertoires in COVID-19. Clones were read by immunoSEQ multiplex PCR, and TCRdb kept only the in-frame ones, dropping some. The table records about 100,000 clones, more than 75% of them present only once. Sequenced sample: peripheral blood. The receptor set was obtained from a man aged 60 to 75 with acute or convalescent COVID-19. Each CDR3 is given with its conserved first and last residue. Fields, in order: J gene, D gene, clone size, V gene, CDR3 length, CDR3 protein, CDR3 DNA. The D gene is left open where the match is weak. A clone size is listed for some rows: how often the clone was seen (once, few, many), or a class if it is expanded.

>TRBJ2-5|-|-|TRBV7-7|15
CASSLQPVPAETQYF
TGTGCTAGCAGCCTACAACCCGTGCCAGCGGAGACCCAGTACTTC
>TRBJ2-7|-|-|TRBV20-1|11
CSASGAYEQYF
TGCAGTGCTTCCGGGGCCTACGAGCAGTACTTC
>TRBJ1-6|TRBD1|few|TRBV7-9|15
CASSPPDRVNSPLHF
TGTGCCAGCAGCCCACCGGACAGGGTAAATTCACCCCTCCACTTT
>TRBJ2-7|-|-|TRBV28|14
CASRPGSPVYEQYF
TGTGCCAGCAGGCCAGGCAGCCCCGTCTACGAGCAGTACTTC
>TRBJ2-1|TRBD2|-|TRBV19|16
CATANAGGLVGSEQFF
TGTGCCACTGCGAATGCGGGAGGACTGGTTGGGAGTGAGCAGTTCTTC
>TRBJ1-2|-|-|TRBV9|16
CASSVEITGYDYGYTF
TGTGCCAGCAGCGTAGAGATAACAGGGTACGACTATGGCTACACCTTC
>TRBJ1-6|TRBD1|-|TRBV28|16
CASSTTDRGYNSPLHF
TGTGCCAGCAGTACCACTGACAGGGGATATAATTCACCCCTCCACTTT
>TRBJ2-2|-|once|TRBV18|14
CASSPPPDTGELFF
TGTGCCAGCTCACCACCGCCGGACACCGGGGAGCTGTTTTTT
>TRBJ2-3|-|-|TRBV5-1|13
CASSFDPGVTQYF
TGCGCCAGCAGCTTCGACCCCGGGGTTACGCAGTATTTT
>TRBJ1-3|-|-|TRBV16|14
CASSPVSYGNTIYF
TGTGCCAGCAGCCCGGTTTCTTATGGAAACACCATATATTTT
>TRBJ1-2|-|-|TRBV5-4|15
CASSSNRAGIYGYTF
TGTGCCAGCAGCTCTAACAGGGCCGGGATCTATGGCTACACCTTC
>TRBJ1-3|-|-|TRBV9|16
CASSADPGTSGNTIYF
TGTGCCAGCAGCGCCGACCCTGGGACTTCTGGAAACACCATATATTTT
>TRBJ1-4|-|-|TRBV18|16
CASSRGTVATNEKLFF
TGTGCCAGCTCTCGGGGGACGGTTGCAACTAATGAAAAACTGTTTTTT
>TRBJ1-3|-|once|TRBV6-5|16
CASSYKRVQGGNTIYF
TGTGCCAGCAGTTACAAAAGGGTGCAGGGAGGAAACACCATATATTTT
>TRBJ2-1|TRBD1|-|TRBV5-4|15
CASSLEDRTYNEQFF
TGTGCCAGCAGCTTGGAGGACAGGACATACAATGAGCAGTTCTTC
>TRBJ2-7|-|-|TRBV28|15
CASSPAGRRSYEQYF
TGTGCCAGCAGCCCCGCCGGCAGGCGCTCCTACGAGCAGTACTTC